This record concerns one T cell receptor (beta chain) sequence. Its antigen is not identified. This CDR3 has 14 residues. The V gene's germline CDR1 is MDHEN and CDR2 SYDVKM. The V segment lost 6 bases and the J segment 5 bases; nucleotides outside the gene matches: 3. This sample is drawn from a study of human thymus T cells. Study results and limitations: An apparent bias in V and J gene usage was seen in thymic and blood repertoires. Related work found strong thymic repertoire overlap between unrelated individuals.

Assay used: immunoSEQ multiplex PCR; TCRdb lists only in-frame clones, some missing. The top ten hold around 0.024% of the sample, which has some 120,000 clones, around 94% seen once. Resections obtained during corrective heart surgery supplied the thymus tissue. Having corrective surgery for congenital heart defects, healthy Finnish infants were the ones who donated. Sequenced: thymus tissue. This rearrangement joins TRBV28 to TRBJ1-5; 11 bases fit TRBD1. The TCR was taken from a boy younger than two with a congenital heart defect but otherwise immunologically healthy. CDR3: CASRGTGGDQPQHF. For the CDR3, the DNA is TGTGCCAGCAGGGGGACAGGGGGAGATCAGCCCCAGCATTTT.